This T cell receptor (beta chain) was obtained from a study of identifying expanded T cells in peripheral blood. Notes on the study in general: Across healthy donors, higher total template counts meant significantly greater approximately 2-week count variance.

During the collection period, no donor immune events like infections were recorded. In the case of this clone: Its antigen is still unknown.

Clones were sequenced by immunoSEQ multiplex PCR, and TCRdb holds only the in-frame ones, with some missing. The data hold approximately 110,000 clones, with about nine tenths observed a single time. Germline V gene data show CDR1 as LNHDA and CDR2 as SQIVND (reference sequence). This CDR3 is built from 16 residues. V gave up 1 base and J gave up 7 bases, with 17 bases separating them. The receptor comes from a person aged 18-70 years in good health. The rearrangement joins TRBV19 to TRBJ1-5, with D possibly matching TRBD1 (5 bases). Sequencing input: blood. The CDR3 is CASSIAGGGALQPQHF. CDR3 DNA sequence: TGTGCCAGTAGTATAGCTGGGGGGGGAGCGCTCCAGCCCCAGCATTTT.